Below, 31 T cell receptor beta chains from the same sample are listed, as sequenced in a study of blood T cell repertoires in COVID-19. Method: immunoSEQ multiplex PCR; TCRdb's copy keeps in-frame clones and lacks some. The sample lists about 100,000 clones, 80% to 90% occurring once. Specimen: peripheral blood. The source is an elderly man with active or convalescent COVID-19.

The rearrangement joins TRBV5-5 to TRBJ2-1; TRBD1 might be the D (5 bases). Per germline, CDR1 SGHKS and CDR2 YYEKEE (reference sequence). V lost 0 bases and J lost 5, with 9 bases in between. The CDR3 spans 14 residues. CDR3: CASSLAGRDNEQFF. CDR3 DNA sequence: TGTGCCAGCAGCTTGGCAGGGCGAGACAATGAGCAGTTCTTC. Drawing the rest from reference TRBV5-5 and TRBJ2-1, the complete variable domain is DAGVTQSPTHLIKTRGQQVTLRCSPISGHKSVSWYQQVLGQGPQFIFQYYEKEERGRGNFPDRFSARQFPNYSSELNVNALLLGDSALYLCASSLAGRDNEQFFGPGTRLTVL.

The rearrangement links TRBV30 to TRBJ2-3, with 8 bases lining up with TRBD2. This CDR3 contains 14 residues. Looked up from germline, CDR1 is GTSNPN and CDR2 is SVGIG (reference sequence). Trimming cost V 0 bases and J 2 bases; bases outside gene matches: 1. The CDR3 loop reads CAWSVLAATDTQYF. CDR3 sequence (DNA): TGTGCCTGGAGTGTACTAGCGGCCACAGATACGCAGTATTTT. The whole variable domain, filled in from reference TRBV30 and TRBJ2-3, reads SQTIHQWPATLVQPVGSPLSLECTVEGTSNPNLYWYRQAAGRGLQLLFYSVGIGQISSEVPQNLSASRPQDRQFILSSKKLLLSDSGFYLCAWSVLAATDTQYFGPGTRLTVL.

CDR3 bases: TGTGCCAGCAGCTACGGACTTACAGATACGCAGTATTTT. Its protein product is CASSYGLTDTQYF. The rearrangement links TRBV7-9 to TRBJ2-3; TRBD2 is a possible D gene (5 bases). CDR1 SEHNR and CDR2 FQNEAQ come from the germline V gene (reference sequence). The CDR3 runs to 13 residues. Trimming pared 4 bases from V and 3 bases from J, leaving 8 bases between.

The V call is TRBV6-5, the J call TRBJ2-7, with a weak D call TRBD1 (6 bases). Germline-derived CDR1 and CDR2 are MNHEY and SVGAGI. Trimming shortened V by 4 bases and J by 4 bases, and 14 bases separated the two germline ends. There are 14 residues in the CDR3. This chain's CDR3 is CASSSNTGKYEQYF. CDR3 in DNA: TGTGCCAGCAGTTCGAACACAGGGAAGTACGAGCAGTACTTC.

V is TRBV19 and J is TRBJ1-6; TRBD1 aligns across 11 bases. The CDR3 is 14 residues long. Trimming cost V 4 bases and J 7 bases; bases outside gene matches: 0. Germline assignment: CDR1 LNHDA and CDR2 SQIVND (reference sequence). The CDR3 DNA reads as TGTGCCAGTAGTAGGGACAGGGGGAATTCACCCCTCCACTTT. Its protein is CASSRDRGNSPLHF.

The chain employs TRBV9 and TRBJ2-2; 9 bases are a match to TRBD1. Germline-derived CDR1 and CDR2 are SGDLS and YYNGEE. V was clipped by 8 bases and J by 6 bases; unmatched bases: 5. This CDR3 has 13 amino acids. The CDR3 sequence: CASTGGAPGELFF. DNA for the CDR3: TGTGCCAGTACAGGGGGCGCCCCCGGGGAGCTGTTTTTT. The variable domain in full, with the rest retrieved from reference TRBV9 and TRBJ2-2, is DSGVTQTPKHLITATGQRVTLRCSPRSGDLSVYWYQQSLDQGLQFLIQYYNGEERAKGNILERFSAQQFPDLHSELNLSSLELGDSALYFCASTGGAPGELFFGEGSRLTVL.

The V and J genes are TRBV23-1 and TRBJ1-2, with 7 bases that match TRBD1. TRBV23-1 is assigned to the ORF class and has an uncertain function. The CDR3 extends over 13 amino acids. The V and J ends lost 6 bases and 8 bases, in that order; junction bases with no gene match: 9. This chain's CDR3 is CASSPDRAYGYTF. The CDR3 bases are TGCGCCAGCAGCCCAGACAGGGCCTACGGCTACACCTTC.

The rearrangement joins TRBV2 to TRBJ2-2; 8 bases fit TRBD2. The V and J ends lost 6 bases and 4 bases, in that order; junction bases with no gene match: 4. The germline gives CDR1 SNHLY, CDR2 FYNNEI. The CDR3 has 14 amino acids. The CDR3 region is CASSLAGFTGELFF. For the CDR3, the DNA is TGTGCCAGCAGCCTAGCGGGTTTCACCGGGGAGCTGTTTTTT.

The chain links TRBV6-5 to TRBJ2-1; perhaps TRBD1 as D (5 bases). Germline V gene sequence: CDR1 MNHEY, CDR2 SVGAGI. The CDR3 contains 13 residues. The V and J ends lost 6 bases and 3 bases respectively, with 9 bases between them. CDR3 sequence: CASRRQSYNEQFF. CDR3 nucleotide sequence: TGTGCCAGCAGGCGACAGAGCTACAATGAGCAGTTCTTC.

This chain links TRBV6-6 with TRBJ1-6, with TRBD1 matching 9 bases. Germline assignment: CDR1 MNHNY and CDR2 SVGAGI (reference sequence). Trimming at V came to 4 bases and at J to 6 bases, leaving 7 bases not matched to a gene. The CDR3 sequence is 16 residues long. CDR3 DNA: TGTGCCAGCAGTTCCTCCGGGACAGGGTTTAATTCACCCCTCCACTTT. It is translated as CASSSSGTGFNSPLHF.

The genes are TRBV5-1 and TRBJ2-3; possibly TRBD2 for D (6 bases). The CDR3 is 17 residues long. Trimming took off 0 bases at V and 2 bases at J, with 16 bases between the two ends. Germline CDR1 SGHRS, CDR2 YFSETQ. CDR3 nucleotides: TGCGCCAGCAGCTTGGGTCCGGGGGACTTAACCACAGATACGCAGTATTTT. Translating gives CASSLGPGDLTTDTQYF.

In its sample, this clone was seen once. CDR3 coding DNA: TGCGCCAGCAGCCCCACGTCCCGGGGGTTCTTC. Protein sequence: CASSPTSRGFF. J is TRBJ2-1 and V is TRBV4-3, with D possibly matching TRBD2 (5 bases). V was trimmed by 4 bases and J by 15 bases, leaving 13 bases between them. This CDR3 is built from 11 residues. Per germline, CDR1 LGHNA and CDR2 YSLEER.

Only one count was recorded for this clone. The chain carries TRBV7-3 and TRBJ2-1, with TRBD1 as a possible D gene (5 bases). Germline CDR1 is SGHTA and CDR2 is FQGTGA. The V end lost 2 bases, the J end lost 2 bases, and 7 bases lay between the germline ends. There are 14 residues in the CDR3. The CDR3 is CASSLQGPYNEQFF. CDR3 DNA: TGTGCCAGCAGCTTACAGGGCCCCTACAATGAGCAGTTCTTC.

The chain joins TRBV15 to TRBJ2-3; 11 bases align to TRBD1. Germline V lookup: CDR1 LNHNV, CDR2 YYDKDF (reference sequence). With V trimmed by 3 bases and J by 2 bases, 13 bases remained unmatched. This CDR3 contains 19 residues. Here the CDR3 DNA reads TGTGCCACCAGCAGCGGACAGGGGGCTAGTGGGCTATCCACAGATACGCAGTATTTT. Translated, it gives CATSSGQGASGLSTDTQYF.

This chain uses TRBV5-4 with TRBJ2-3; the D is unclear. Germline lookup yields CDR1 SGHNT and CDR2 YYREEE (reference sequence). The CDR3 length is 12 residues. V lost 4 bases and J lost 2, with 5 bases in between. The CDR3 bases are TGTGCCAGCAGCCCACACACAGATACGCAGTATTTT. Amino acids: CASSPHTDTQYF.

The V call is TRBV6-4, the J call TRBJ2-1, with 8 bases lining up with TRBD2. CDR1 and CDR2 from the germline V gene are MRHNA and SNTAGT. The CDR3 runs 17 residues. Trimming took 3 bases from V and 6 from J; bases not matched to a gene: 13. DNA for the CDR3: TGTGCCAGCAGTGAGGTGGTGAGACTAGCGCCATTCAATGAGCAGTTCTTC. Translating it yields CASSEVVRLAPFNEQFF.

This clone has just a few counts. The chain links TRBV6-1 to TRBJ2-7, with D tentatively TRBD1 (5 bases). The CDR3 runs to 15 residues. The germline V gene has CDR1 MNHNS and CDR2 SASEGT. The V and J ends lost 0 bases and 2 bases respectively, with 11 bases between them. CDR3 protein: CASSEAHTGPYEQYF. In nucleotides, the CDR3 is TGTGCCAGCAGTGAAGCCCATACAGGACCCTACGAGCAGTACTTC.

The V and J genes are TRBV5-4 and TRBJ1-2; TRBD1 aligns across 7 bases. J gave up 4 bases and V 4 bases, and 7 bases lay outside the gene matches. Germline CDR1 is SGHNT and CDR2 is YYREEE (reference sequence). There are 14 residues in the CDR3. The CDR3 protein is CASSSPGQVYGYTF. The DNA for the CDR3 is TGTGCCAGCAGCAGTCCCGGACAGGTCTATGGCTACACCTTC.

J is TRBJ2-7 and V is TRBV6-5, with D perhaps matching TRBD1 (6 bases). In germline, CDR1 is MNHEY, CDR2 SVGAGI. V shed 6 bases and J shed 0 bases, with 12 bases lying between them. The CDR3 length is 14 residues. CDR3 DNA sequence: TGTGCCAGCAGAAAGACAGGAAACTCCTACGAGCAGTACTTC. Amino acids: CASRKTGNSYEQYF.

This clone came up a few times. The rearrangement links TRBV7-8 to TRBJ2-7; D uncertain. The V and J ends lost 1 base and 3 bases respectively, with 10 bases between them. The CDR3 spans 14 residues. Germline loops: CDR1 SGHVS, CDR2 FQNEAQ. CDR3 in DNA: TGTGCCAGCAGCTTAGGGCTGGGCCGCTACGAGCAGTACTTC. Translated, it gives CASSLGLGRYEQYF. The whole variable domain, filled in from reference TRBV7-8 and TRBJ2-7, reads GAGVSQSPRYKVAKRGQDVALRCDPISGHVSLFWYQQALGQGPEFLTYFQNEAQLDKSGLPSDRFFAERPEGSVSTLKIQRTQQEDSAVYLCASSLGLGRYEQYFGPGTRLTVT.

The chain recombines TRBV15 with TRBJ2-1; D is ambiguous. Germline loops: CDR1 LNHNV, CDR2 YYDKDF (reference sequence). Trimming removed 3 bases from V and 4 bases from J, with 7 bases in between. The CDR3 has 13 amino acids. The CDR3 DNA reads as TGTGCCACCAGCAGCTCTCTATACAATGAGCAGTTCTTC. Translating it yields CATSSSLYNEQFF.

This clone was seen a handful of times. The chain carries TRBV24-1 and TRBJ2-1; 14 bases agree with TRBD2. The V and J ends lost 5 bases and 10 bases, in that order; junction bases with no gene match: 6. Germline lookup yields CDR1 KGHDR and CDR2 SFDVKD. CDR3 length equals 15 residues. The CDR3 sequence is CATSVGLAGGLEQFF. CDR3 DNA: TGTGCCACCAGTGTAGGACTAGCGGGAGGCTTGGAGCAGTTCTTC.

This clone showed up just once. The chain has TRBV19 and TRBJ2-1; unclear D gene. The CDR3 sequence is 15 residues long. With 7 bases removed from V and 0 bases from J, the gap between germline ends came to 13 bases. Germline V CDR1 and CDR2: LNHDA, SQIVND (reference sequence). The CDR3 is CASNARPSSYNEQFF. The CDR3 nucleotides are TGTGCCAGTAACGCCAGGCCCAGCTCCTACAATGAGCAGTTCTTC.

The chain carries TRBV21-1 and TRBJ1-5; the table's TRBD1 call for D was not verified on the DNA. TRBV21-1 is termed a pseudogene. CDR3 length: 18 residues. The CDR3: CASSNRRQGYVGNQPQHF. Written as DNA, the CDR3 is TGTGCCAGCAGCAACCGGAGGCAGGGGTATGTTGGCAATCAGCCCCAGCATTTT.

The CDR3 sequence is CASSETTEYGPQHF. As DNA, the CDR3 is TGTGCCAGCAGCGAAACGACAGAGTACGGGCCCCAGCATTTT. The chain joins TRBV7-3 to TRBJ1-5, with D perhaps TRBD1 (5 bases). The CDR3 contains 14 residues. CDR1 and CDR2 from the germline V gene are SGHTA and FQGTGA. Deletions cut 5 bases from V and 9 bases from J, with 17 bases between.

The chain couples TRBV28 to TRBJ2-3; 14 positions agree with TRBD2. This CDR3 contains 18 residues. Trimming cost V 6 bases and J 1 base; bases outside gene matches: 9. Germline assignment: CDR1 MDHEN and CDR2 SYDVKM. The DNA for the CDR3 is TGTGCCAGCAGACGGACCGGGACTAGCGGGGGAGGCACAGATACGCAGTATTTT. Protein sequence: CASRRTGTSGGGTDTQYF.

This chain links TRBV29-1 with TRBJ1-2; D is possibly TRBD1 (6 bases). From germline, CDR1 is SQVTM and CDR2 ANQGSEA. This CDR3 region has 12 residues. The V end lost 0 bases, the J end lost 8 bases, and 10 bases lay between the germline ends. The CDR3 DNA reads TGCAGCGTTGAAGAAACAGGGAAGGGCTACACCTTC. It encodes CSVEETGKGYTF. Together with reference TRBV29-1 and TRBJ1-2, the CDR3 gives the full variable domain: SAVISQKPSRDICQRGTSLTIQCQVDSQVTMMFWYRQQPGQSLTLIATANQGSEATYESGFVIDKFPISRPNLTFSTLTVSNMSPEDSSIYLCSVEETGKGYTFGSGTRLTVV.

The chain employs TRBV7-2 and TRBJ1-2; 7 bases align to TRBD1. The CDR3 length is 13 residues. Trimming removed 5 bases from V and 3 bases from J; junction bases left unmatched: 3. The V gene's germline CDR1 is SGHTA and CDR2 FQGNSA. The CDR3 bases are TGTGCCAGCAGCCTCGGGACAGACTATGGCTACACCTTC. Translation: CASSLGTDYGYTF.

This chain uses TRBV3-1 (or the pseudogene TRBV3-2) with TRBJ1-2, with TRBD1 as a possible D gene (6 bases). The CDR3 contains 12 residues. Germline CDR1 is LGHDT and CDR2 is YNNKEL (reference sequence). Trimming shortened V by 7 bases and J by 8 bases, and 14 bases separated the two germline ends. The CDR3 here is CASKGGSWGYTF. DNA of the CDR3: TGTGCCAGCAAAGGGGGTTCTTGGGGCTACACCTTC.

The V call is TRBV5-1, the J call TRBJ2-2, with 7 bases matching TRBD2. The germline V gene encodes CDR1 SGHRS and CDR2 YFSETQ. V was pared by 3 bases and J by 2 bases, with 7 bases of the junction left unmatched. This CDR3 contains 16 residues. Here the CDR3 reads CASSYSRGVNTGELFF. In DNA, the CDR3 is TGCGCCAGCAGCTACTCCCGGGGGGTAAACACCGGGGAGCTGTTTTTT.

The chain carries TRBV10-2 and TRBJ2-4, with 11 positions matching TRBD2. This CDR3 is built from 18 residues. The germline CDR1 and CDR2 sequences are WSHSY and SAAADI. Trimming at V came to 4 bases and at J to 1 base, leaving 9 bases not matched to a gene. CDR3 coding DNA: TGCGCCAGCAGTGGGGCAATAGCGGGAGGGGGGGCCAAAAACATTCAGTACTTC. Translated, it gives CASSGAIAGGGAKNIQYF.